The 14 T cell receptor beta chains reported below all come from one sample, sequenced in a study of blood T cells in healthy people across ages. A second PCR of roughly 7 to 11 cycles used a sample-barcoded 5' primer and a J-beta primer mix. Using its own MiXCR run on the 5' RACE reads, TCRdb lists one record per CDR3 protein. The top ten clones hold about 21% of a sample with about a million distinct CDR3 sequences, just over 50% of them seen once. Sequences were obtained from blood. The source is a woman aged 55 to 70 in good health.

V is TRBV20-1 and J is TRBJ2-5; tentative D call: TRBD2 (6 bases). V lost 5 bases to trimming and J lost 5 bases, with 21 bases between them. The CDR3 runs to 15 residues. Germline V gene sequence: CDR1 DFQATT, CDR2 SNEGSKA (reference sequence). CDR3 in amino acids: CSASNRGLRTETQYF. The CDR3 nucleotides read TGCAGTGCTTCGAACCGGGGACTCCGCACGGAGACCCAGTACTTC.

The chain couples TRBV5-1 to TRBJ2-1, with D possibly being TRBD1 or TRBD2 (5 bases each). Germline V gene data show CDR1 as SGHRS and CDR2 as YFSETQ. CDR3 length: 15 residues. Trimming took off 0 bases at V and 6 bases at J, with 13 bases between the two ends. CDR3 in amino acids: CASSLGGPSFNEQFF. The CDR3 DNA is TGCGCCAGCAGCTTGGGGGGACCATCTTTCAATGAGCAGTTCTTC.

This clonotype occurred a few times. The chain links TRBV10-3 to TRBJ2-7, with D perhaps assigned TRBD1 or TRBD2 (5 bases each). CDR1 and CDR2 from the germline V gene are ENHRY and SYGVKD. This CDR3 spans 13 amino acids. V was cut by 11 bases and J by 2 bases, with 16 bases left in between. The CDR3 here is CAANRDGAYEQYF. The CDR3 bases are TGTGCCGCGAACCGGGACGGAGCCTACGAGCAGTACTTC.

The V and J genes are TRBV2 and TRBJ2-3; tentative D call: TRBD1 (6 bases). CDR1 and CDR2 from the germline V gene are SNHLY and FYNNEI. The CDR3 is 17 amino acids. Between the trimmed V and J ends, which lost 2 bases and 2 bases, there was a span of 17 bases. CDR3 coding DNA: TGTGCCAGCAGTGAAATGATGGACAGCCACTCCACAGATACGCAGTATTTT. Protein product: CASSEMMDSHSTDTQYF.

About this clonotype: The junction does not match germline at one end; this may be a read error. V gene TRBV4-2 combines with J gene TRBJ2-7; D gene uncertain. CDR3 size: 13 residues. Looked up from germline, CDR1 is LGHNA and CDR2 is YNFKEQ. CDR3 protein: CVSSQDRLNEQYF. The CDR3 nucleotides are TGTGTCAGCAGCCAAGATAGGTTAAACGAGCAGTACTTC.

The V gene is TRBV4-1, the J gene TRBJ2-1, with D unclear. This CDR3 is built from 15 residues. V was cut by 1 base and J by 0 bases, with 7 bases left in between. The germline V gene encodes CDR1 MGHRA and CDR2 YSYEKL. The CDR3 spells CASSQGISSYNEQFF. In DNA form, the CDR3 reads TGCGCCAGCAGCCAAGGCATAAGCTCCTACAATGAGCAGTTCTTC.

This clonotype was seen a few times. The chain uses TRBV5-1 and TRBJ1-6, with D maybe TRBD1 (6 bases). The germline gives CDR1 SGHRS, CDR2 YFSETQ. V lost 0 bases and J 12 bases, leaving 16 bases between the germline ends. This CDR3 spans 15 amino acids. DNA of the CDR3: TGCGCCAGCAGCTTGGATTCCAGGGGCCTTGGACCCCTCCACTTT. Its translation is CASSLDSRGLGPLHF.

The V and J genes are TRBV12-3 or TRBV12-4 and TRBJ2-1; D is unclear. The CDR3 is 13 amino acids. The germline V and J ends were trimmed by 3 bases and 6 bases, with 9 bases remaining between them. DNA of the CDR3: TGTGCCAGCAGTTTCCACACCTCCAATGAGCAGTTCTTC. Protein product: CASSFHTSNEQFF.

This clonotype was observed many times. The V call is TRBV20-1, the J call TRBJ2-7; 14 bases fit TRBD2. The V segment lost 4 bases and the J segment 4 bases; nucleotides outside the gene matches: 15. CDR3 length equals 18 residues. CDR1 and CDR2 (germline): DFQATT, SNEGSKA (reference sequence). The CDR3 is CSATDGWTSGRTNYEQYF. The CDR3, as DNA: TGCAGTGCTACTGACGGTTGGACTAGCGGGAGGACTAATTACGAGCAGTACTTC.

This clonotype appeared a few times. The chain recombines TRBV10-2 with TRBJ2-1; D may be TRBD2 (5 bases). Germline CDR1 WSHSY, CDR2 SAAADI. Trimming removed 3 bases from V and 9 bases from J, with 6 bases in between. The CDR3 has 11 amino acids. The CDR3, as DNA: TGCGCCAGCAGTGACGGGGTTGAGCAGTTCTTC. Protein: CASSDGVEQFF.

The chain links TRBV7-2 to TRBJ2-7; D possibly corresponds to TRBD2 (6 bases). Trimming cost V 2 bases and J 3 bases, with 11 bases left between them. The CDR3 loop spans 14 amino acids. CDR1 and CDR2 (germline): SGHTA, FQGNSA. The CDR3 protein is CASSLRRDHYEQYF. In nucleotides, the CDR3 is TGTGCCAGCAGCTTAAGGCGGGATCACTACGAGCAGTACTTC.

The V call is TRBV4-2, the J call TRBJ1-1; a weak D match, TRBD1 (6 bases). In germline, CDR1 is LGHNA, CDR2 YNFKEQ. V lost 1 base and J 2 bases, leaving 11 bases between the germline ends. The CDR3 is 15 residues long. In DNA form, the CDR3 reads TGTGCCAGCAGCCAAGTCTCAGGGGTCAACACTGAAGCTTTCTTT. Protein sequence: CASSQVSGVNTEAFF.

This clonotype was seen more than once but under ten times. V gene TRBV20-1 combines with J gene TRBJ2-1, with 11 bases identical to TRBD2. Trimming at V came to 6 bases and at J to 15 bases, leaving 7 bases not matched to a gene. Per germline, CDR1 DFQATT and CDR2 SNEGSKA (reference sequence). The CDR3 runs to 11 residues. CDR3 amino acids: CSALSGRALFF. The CDR3 DNA follows: TGCAGTGCCCTTAGCGGGAGGGCCTTGTTCTTC.

This clonotype was seen only a few times. The chain uses TRBV27 and TRBJ2-7; D unresolved. This CDR3 region has 14 residues. The V end lost 3 bases, the J end lost 3 bases, and 12 bases lay between the germline ends. The germline CDR1 and CDR2 sequences are MNHEY and SMNVEV (reference sequence). The CDR3 bases are TGTGCCAGCAGTTTGTGGGCCAGAGACTACGAGCAGTACTTC. It translates to CASSLWARDYEQYF.